Presented here are 20 T cell receptor beta chains from one specimen sequenced in a study of graft-versus-host responses after intestinal transplantation (dated by TCRdb to about 2021). Library preparation used the immunoSEQ multiplex PCR assay. TCRdb took this table from immuneACCESS and kept in-frame rearrangements with V and J called. Such tables lack part of the clones; where checked against another copy, unresolved V genes explain under half of the gap, and the rest is unexplained. The sample data list 35,000 to 40,000 clones, and less than 90% of these were observed just once. The ten largest clones add up to roughly 4% of the sample. Source: PBMCs, taken 1070 days after transplant. The receptors were sampled from a human patient who received an intestinal transplant, so some T cells may come from the graft donor.

The chain uses TRBV5-1 and TRBJ2-1; D is tentatively TRBD1 or TRBD2 (5 bases each). From germline, CDR1 is SGHRS and CDR2 YFSETQ. The CDR3 runs 15 residues. Trimming removed 2 bases at V and 2 bases at J, with 11 bases between. CDR3 nucleotides: TGCGCCAGCAGCTTCCAGGGAGATCCCTACAATGAGCAGTTCTTC. Translating gives CASSFQGDPYNEQFF.

In its sample, this clone was seen a few times. The chain combines TRBV28 with TRBJ1-1; TRBD1 is a possible D gene (5 bases). The germline V gene encodes CDR1 MDHEN and CDR2 SYDVKM. This CDR3 comprises 13 residues. V lost 2 bases, J lost 5 bases, and 9 bases lay in between. CDR3 DNA sequence: TGTGCCAGCAGTTTACAGGGAATTACTGAAGCTTTCTTT. This translates into CASSLQGITEAFF.

For this clone: A junction end diverges from the germline sequence, so it may reflect a read error. This rearrangement joins TRBV13 to TRBJ2-7; 10 bases are a match to TRBD1. CDR3 size: 14 residues. The germline CDR1 and CDR2 sequences are PRHDT and FYEKMQ (reference sequence). CDR3 sequence (DNA): TGTGCCAGCAGCATAGGACAGGGGGGTGGAAAGCAGTACTTC. Translating it yields CASSIGQGGGKQYF.

A few counts support this clone. This chain links TRBV2 with TRBJ2-5, with 11 bases identical to TRBD2. Germline trimming cut 5 bases from V and 5 bases from J; bases unmatched to any gene: 4. Germline values: CDR1 SNHLY, CDR2 FYNNEI. The CDR3 runs to 14 residues. The CDR3 protein is CASSFSGGAETQYF. The CDR3 DNA sequence: TGTGCCAGCAGTTTTAGCGGGGGGGCGGAGACCCAGTACTTC.

The genes are TRBV7-9 and TRBJ2-7; 9 bases align to TRBD1. Germline CDR1 and CDR2: SEHNR and FQNEAQ (reference sequence). The CDR3 spans 14 residues. V shed 4 bases, J shed 6 bases, and the junction held 7 bases outside the gene matches. The CDR3 DNA is TGTGCCAGCAGCTCCGGGACAGGGATGGGCGAGCAGTACTTC. Translated, it gives CASSSGTGMGEQYF.

This sequence joins TRBV18 and TRBJ1-4, with a tentative D call TRBD1 (6 bases). V lost 3 bases, J lost 14 bases, and 22 bases lay in between. Germline values: CDR1 KGHSH, CDR2 LQKENI. The CDR3 consists of 15 residues. CDR3 region: CASSPERQAGATLFF. The CDR3 DNA sequence: TGTGCCAGCTCACCCGAAAGACAGGCGGGCGCGACCCTGTTTTTT.

The chain employs TRBV15 and TRBJ1-6; the match to TRBD1 covers 9 bases. Looked up from germline, CDR1 is LNHNV and CDR2 is YYDKDF (reference sequence). V lost 5 bases, J lost 9 bases, and 8 bases stayed unmatched. The CDR3 runs to 15 residues. The CDR3 DNA reads TGTGCCACCAGCTCCCGACAGGGGGTTGTTTCACCCCTCCACTTT. Protein product: CATSSRQGVVSPLHF. Variable domain in full (rest from reference TRBV15 and TRBJ1-6): DAMVIQNPRYQVTQFGKPVTLSCSQTLNHNVMYWYQQKSSQAPKLLFHYYDKDFNNEADTPDNFQSRRPNTSFCFLDIRSPGLGDTAMYLCATSSRQGVVSPLHFGNGTRLTVT.

This chain joins TRBV2 and TRBJ1-4; the match to TRBD1 covers 7 bases. V dropped 6 bases and J dropped 3; count of bases not matched to a gene: 4. Germline loops: CDR1 SNHLY, CDR2 FYNNEI. The CDR3 covers 14 residues. In nucleotides, the CDR3 is TGTGCCAGCAGAGCCGGGACAGCTAATGAAAAACTGTTTTTT. It translates to CASRAGTANEKLFF.

The V gene is TRBV19, the J gene TRBJ2-7; D may match TRBD1 or TRBD2 (5 bases each). The CDR3 spans 14 residues. Germline-derived CDR1 and CDR2 are LNHDA and SQIVND (reference sequence). V shed 3 bases and J shed 6 bases, with 15 bases lying between them. CDR3 protein: CASSISGPRGEQYF. DNA of the CDR3: TGTGCCAGTAGTATTTCGGGGCCTAGGGGCGAGCAGTACTTC.

This chain connects TRBV5-1 to TRBJ2-1; 11 nucleotides agree with TRBD2. Per the germline V gene, CDR1 is SGHRS and CDR2 is YFSETQ. CDR3 length: 13 residues. Losses at the gene ends were 4 bases for V and 9 bases for J; bases not matched to a gene: 3. CDR3 loop: CASSPGTSGEQFF. The CDR3 nucleotides are TGCGCCAGCAGCCCCGGGACTAGCGGTGAGCAGTTCTTC.

The chain carries TRBV4-1 and TRBJ1-2; 7 positions match TRBD1. J lost 8 bases, V lost 1 base, and 13 bases had no gene match. The CDR3 is 16 residues long. CDR1 and CDR2 (germline): MGHRA, YSYEKL. The CDR3 DNA follows: TGCGCCAGCAGCCAAGTTTTATTATGGGGAGGGGGCGGCTACACCTTC. Its protein product is CASSQVLLWGGGGYTF.

This sequence joins TRBV5-6 and TRBJ2-5; the match to TRBD1 covers 8 bases. Germline lookup yields CDR1 SGHDT and CDR2 YYEEEE. The ends lost 1 base at V and 3 bases at J; junction bases unmatched: 5. CDR3 size: 15 residues. This CDR3 reads CASSLSGQGKETQYF. As DNA, the CDR3 is TGTGCCAGCAGCTTGAGCGGACAGGGCAAAGAGACCCAGTACTTC.

This clone turned up a few times. The chain is built from TRBV20-1 and TRBJ1-1; the D gene is possibly TRBD1 (5 bases). V gave up 6 bases and J gave up 5 bases, with 10 bases separating them. CDR1 DFQATT and CDR2 SNEGSKA come from the germline V gene (reference sequence). This CDR3 has 11 residues. The chain's CDR3 is CSARVSTEAFF. DNA of the CDR3: TGCAGTGCCAGGGTATCGACTGAAGCTTTCTTT.

V is TRBV18 and J is TRBJ1-5; the D is unclear. The CDR3 is made up of 16 amino acids. Trimming removed 3 bases at V and 8 bases at J, with 20 bases between. Germline CDR1 and CDR2: KGHSH and LQKENI. CDR3 in amino acids: CASSPGSPGAGEPQHF. For the CDR3, the DNA is TGTGCCAGCTCACCCGGCAGTCCAGGCGCCGGGGAGCCCCAGCATTTT.

V gene TRBV9 combines with J gene TRBJ2-2; 8 bases match TRBD2. V dropped 0 bases and J dropped 7; count of bases not matched to a gene: 5. Germline-derived CDR1 and CDR2 are SGDLS and YYNGEE. The CDR3 loop spans 15 amino acids. CDR3 nucleotides: TGTGCCAGCAGCGTAGCGGGGGGGCAGGGCGGGGAGCTGTTTTTT. Protein: CASSVAGGQGGELFF.

This clone was picked up a small number of times. The chain joins TRBV6-1 to TRBJ1-2; D might be TRBD1 (6 bases). The CDR3 loop spans 12 amino acids. V dropped 6 bases and J dropped 4 bases, with 9 bases sitting between them. Germline lookup yields CDR1 MNHNS and CDR2 SASEGT. For the CDR3, the DNA is TGTGCCAGCAGCGACAGGATCTATGGCTACACCTTC. This translates into CASSDRIYGYTF.

CDR3 bases: TGTGCCAGCAGCCCAGTGGCGGGGGGAACAGATACGCAGTATTTT. Translated, it gives CASSPVAGGTDTQYF. This chain connects TRBV7-9 to TRBJ2-3; TRBD2 aligns across 8 bases. The germline gives CDR1 SEHNR, CDR2 FQNEAQ (reference sequence). V lost 5 bases and J lost 3; bases outside the gene matches: 7. The CDR3 is made up of 15 amino acids.

This clone was counted between two and nine times. This chain links TRBV6-4 with TRBJ2-2; D gene unclear. This CDR3 spans 13 amino acids. Germline assignment: CDR1 MRHNA and CDR2 SNTAGT. V was cut by 2 bases and J by 5 bases, with 6 bases left in between. The CDR3 spells CASSDTETGELFF. CDR3 in DNA: TGTGCCAGCAGTGACACGGAAACCGGGGAGCTGTTTTTT.

The rearrangement uses TRBV4-1 and TRBJ2-2; TRBD1 agrees at 7 bases. This CDR3 is 17 amino acids long. CDR1 and CDR2 (germline): MGHRA, YSYEKL. The V and J ends lost 0 bases and 4 bases, in that order; junction bases with no gene match: 8. CDR3 coding DNA: TGCGCCAGCAGCCAAGATTTGACAGGGACCTTCACCGGGGAGCTGTTTTTT. The encoded protein is CASSQDLTGTFTGELFF.

V usage is TRBV15 and J usage is TRBJ1-1, with D perhaps matching TRBD1 (5 bases). Germline values: CDR1 LNHNV, CDR2 YYDKDF (reference sequence). Trimming left V 9 bases short and J 0 bases short, with 14 bases between. The CDR3 has 14 residues. In DNA form, the CDR3 reads TGTGCCACACAGTTGGGGGTCATGAACACTGAAGCTTTCTTT. Translation gives CATQLGVMNTEAFF. Using reference TRBV15 and TRBJ1-1 for the parts outside the CDR3, the full variable domain is DAMVIQNPRYQVTQFGKPVTLSCSQTLNHNVMYWYQQKSSQAPKLLFHYYDKDFNNEADTPDNFQSRRPNTSFCFLDIRSPGLGDTAMYLCATQLGVMNTEAFFGQGTRLTVV.